The 14 T cell receptor beta chains reported below all come from one sample, sequenced in a study of human T cells and chemical hapten exposure. From the RACE reads, TCRdb called clonotypes with MiXCR, one entry per CDR3 protein. Of around 65,000 distinct CDR3 sequences listed, about 6% are singletons. Stated time point: healthy volunteer bleed at 6 weeks. Whole blood that had not been fractionated was the source of extracted total RNA. The sample comprised whole blood. Receptor source: a female donor in good health. Some clones in this sample may be carry-over from other donors' samples.

A few counts support this clonotype. The V call is TRBV29-1, the J call TRBJ2-1; a possible D gene is TRBD2 (6 bases). CDR1 and CDR2 from the germline V gene are SQVTM and ANQGSEA. The CDR3 spans 12 residues. Trimming stripped 6 bases from V and 6 bases from J, with 12 bases between. CDR3 loop: CSVRPGGNEQFF. CDR3 nucleotides: TGCAGCGTACGCCCCGGGGGCAATGAGCAGTTCTTC.

This clonotype was counted at least ten times. The V gene is TRBV12-3 or TRBV12-4, the J gene TRBJ1-2; TRBD1 might be the D (6 bases). Trimming took off 3 bases at V and 3 bases at J, with 11 bases between the two ends. This CDR3 region has 14 residues. CDR3 nucleotides: TGTGCCAGCAGTTTTCCGGGACACTACTATGGCTACACCTTC. Amino acids: CASSFPGHYYGYTF.

This clonotype was seen ten or more times. This sequence joins TRBV29-1 and TRBJ2-1, with TRBD2 identical over 13 bases. Germline values: CDR1 SQVTM, CDR2 ANQGSEA. V dropped 7 bases and J dropped 9; count of bases not matched to a gene: 30. The CDR3 runs 21 residues. The CDR3 region is CSARSVTSGRPSTRAFFEQFF. The CDR3 nucleotides read TGCAGCGCCCGCTCTGTGACTAGCGGGAGGCCTTCTACTCGGGCTTTTTTTGAGCAGTTCTTC.

Many counts were recorded for this clonotype. The chain employs TRBV18 and TRBJ1-1; D remains ambiguous. The CDR3 totals 15 residues. Germline assignment: CDR1 KGHSH and CDR2 LQKENI. Trimming stripped 3 bases from V and 2 bases from J, with 13 bases between. CDR3 DNA: TGTGCCAGCTCACCGCACCCCCGGTTTAACACTGAAGCTTTCTTT. Protein sequence: CASSPHPRFNTEAFF. Variable domain in full (rest from reference TRBV18 and TRBJ1-1): NAGVMQNPRHLVRRRGQEARLRCSPMKGHSHVYWYRQLPEEGLKFMVYLQKENIIDESGMPKERFSAEFPKEGPSILRIQQVVRGDSAAYFCASSPHPRFNTEAFFGQGTRLTVV.

This clonotype was counted many times. The gene calls are TRBV3-1 and TRBJ1-1; D unclear. CDR1 LGHDT and CDR2 YNNKEL come from the germline V gene (reference sequence). The CDR3 consists of 16 residues. The V end lost 0 bases, the J end lost 5 bases, and 16 bases lay between the germline ends. Here the CDR3 reads CASSQDLRAAGTEAFF. CDR3 DNA: TGTGCCAGCAGCCAAGATCTTAGGGCAGCCGGGACTGAAGCTTTCTTT.

The sample holds many counts of this clonotype. The rearrangement joins TRBV9 to TRBJ2-3; TRBD2 agrees at 8 bases. There are 16 residues in the CDR3. Germline CDR1 and CDR2: SGDLS and YYNGEE. J lost 4 bases, V lost 0 bases, and 7 bases had no gene match. CDR3 nucleotides: TGTGCCAGCAGCGTAGTCCGGGAGGGCCCGGCAGATACGCAGTATTTT. It encodes CASSVVREGPADTQYF.

On this clonotype: Being one base from a much bigger clone, this may be a read error. This chain joins TRBV2 and TRBJ1-1; 8 nucleotides agree with TRBD1. Germline loops: CDR1 SNHLY, CDR2 FYNNEI. The CDR3 extends over 11 amino acids. The CDR3 DNA is TGTACCAGCAGGGGGGGGACAGGAGCTTTCTTT. Its protein product is CTSRGGTGAFF. The entire variable domain, with the rest obtained from reference TRBV2 and TRBJ1-1, is as follows: EPEVTQTPSHQVTQMGQEVILRCVPISNHLYFYWYRQILGQKVEFLVSFYNNEISEKSEIFDDQFSVERPDGSNFTLKIRSTKLEDSAMYFCTSRGGTGAFFGQGTRLTVV.

This clonotype was picked up a small number of times. The V and J genes are TRBV2 and TRBJ1-6; possible D gene TRBD1, 6 bases. The CDR3 runs 12 residues. The V gene lost 5 bases and the J gene lost 8 bases, with 7 bases spanning the gap. From germline, CDR1 is SNHLY and CDR2 FYNNEI. CDR3 sequence reads: CASSSGDSPLHF. Written as DNA, the CDR3 is TGTGCCAGCAGTTCAGGGGATTCACCCCTCCACTTT.

The V gene is TRBV29-1, the J gene TRBJ1-2, with 9 bases that match TRBD1. This CDR3 region has 15 residues. Losses at the gene ends were 3 bases for V and 4 bases for J; bases not matched to a gene: 9. CDR1 and CDR2 (germline): SQVTM, ANQGSEA. The CDR3 region is CSVETWTGESYGYTF. CDR3 nucleotides: TGCAGCGTTGAGACATGGACAGGGGAATCCTATGGCTACACCTTC.

This clonotype was seen ten or more times. CDR3 sequence reads: CASSEYTDEQFF. Here the CDR3 DNA reads TGTGCCAGCAGTGAATACACGGATGAGCAGTTCTTC. The rearrangement links TRBV25-1 to TRBJ2-1; D not certain. The CDR3 spans 12 residues. The V and J ends lost 0 bases and 8 bases respectively, with 5 bases between them. Germline V gene data show CDR1 as MGHDK and CDR2 as SYGVNS.

The chain is built from TRBV5-4 and TRBJ2-3; TRBD2 matches at 13 bases. Trimming removed 4 bases from V and 4 bases from J; junction bases left unmatched: 3. CDR3 size: 15 residues. The V gene's germline CDR1 is SGHNT and CDR2 YYREEE (reference sequence). The CDR3 is CASSPTSGRADTQYF. CDR3 sequence (DNA): TGTGCCAGCAGCCCAACTAGCGGGAGGGCAGATACGCAGTATTTT.

This clonotype has a count of ten or more. The V and J genes are TRBV29-1 and TRBJ1-1, with 7 bases aligning to TRBD1. Trimming at V came to 6 bases and at J to 4 bases, leaving 5 bases not matched to a gene. The CDR3 spans 12 residues. Germline V CDR1 and CDR2: SQVTM, ANQGSEA. CDR3 in DNA: TGCAGCGTCGCCGCAGGGGGCACTGAAGCTTTCTTT. Amino acids: CSVAAGGTEAFF.

About this clonotype itself: A read error may be the cause here, since a much bigger clone is one base away. This chain links TRBV6-5 with TRBJ1-2; D gene uncertain. Germline V gene lookup returns CDR1 MNHEY and CDR2 SVGAGI. The V and J ends lost 0 bases and 12 bases respectively, with 14 bases between them. The CDR3 has 13 amino acids. The CDR3 spells CASSYSNPLFDTF. The CDR3 DNA sequence: TGTGCCAGCAGTTACTCGAACCCGCTTTTCGACACCTTC.

The chain links TRBV24-1 to TRBJ1-1; 7 positions agree with TRBD1. CDR1 KGHDR and CDR2 SFDVKD come from the germline V gene. The CDR3 spans 14 residues. The J segment lost 5 bases and the V segment lost 5 bases, leaving 7 bases of the junction unmatched. CDR3 loop: CATSGQGVDTEAFF. Here the CDR3 DNA reads TGTGCCACCAGTGGACAGGGAGTTGATACTGAAGCTTTCTTT.